This passage covers 24 T cell receptor beta chains from one sample sequenced in a study of cytomegalovirus exposure and HLA in healthy donors. PCR was performed using 60 Vbeta and 13 Jbeta primers. TCRdb's table, derived via immunoSEQ multiplex PCR, lists solely in-frame clones and lacks some. The sample's table shows approximately 120,000 clones. Sequenced material: PBMCs. The receptors shown here come from a man aged 30 to 45 in good health and CMV-seronegative.

V and J are TRBV27 and TRBJ2-1, with 7 positions matching TRBD1. The CDR3 spans 14 residues. With 6 bases clipped from V and 5 bases from J, the junction kept 7 bases outside the gene matches. Germline V gene sequence: CDR1 MNHEY, CDR2 SMNVEV (reference sequence). The CDR3 reads CASRRPDRNNEQFF. The CDR3 nucleotides read TGTGCCAGCAGACGACCGGACAGGAACAATGAGCAGTTCTTC.

This chain links TRBV9 with TRBJ1-2, with D possibly matching TRBD1 (6 bases). Germline V gene lookup returns CDR1 SGDLS and CDR2 YYNGEE. The V end lost 2 bases, the J end lost 8 bases, and 19 bases lay between the germline ends. The CDR3 contains 15 residues. DNA of the CDR3: TGTGCCAGCAGCGTTATGATGGCAGGGGCTCAAGGCTACACCTTC. Encoded protein: CASSVMMAGAQGYTF. The variable domain in full, with the rest retrieved from reference TRBV9 and TRBJ1-2, is DSGVTQTPKHLITATGQRVTLRCSPRSGDLSVYWYQQSLDQGLQFLIQYYNGEERAKGNILERFSAQQFPDLHSELNLSSLELGDSALYFCASSVMMAGAQGYTFGSGTRLTVV.

The chain employs TRBV30 and TRBJ2-4, with 10 bases that match TRBD1. Germline V gene data show CDR1 as GTSNPN and CDR2 as SVGIG (reference sequence). Trimming took 5 bases from V and 8 from J; bases not matched to a gene: 12. The length of the CDR3 is 15 residues. CDR3 sequence (DNA): TGTGCCTGGGCGGGCTCGGGACAGGGGCTTTACATTCAGTACTTC. It encodes CAWAGSGQGLYIQYF.

V usage is TRBV5-4 and J usage is TRBJ2-3; possibly TRBD2 for D (6 bases). V was cut by 3 bases and J by 2 bases, with 25 bases left in between. The CDR3 is made up of 19 amino acids. Germline loops: CDR1 SGHNT, CDR2 YYREEE (reference sequence). DNA for the CDR3: TGTGCCAGCAGCTCCCTAGCGCAAGAACTAGTGGGGTACACAGATACGCAGTATTTT. As protein: CASSSLAQELVGYTDTQYF.

This chain joins TRBV25-1 and TRBJ2-5, with 10 bases aligning to TRBD1. Germline CDR1 MGHDK, CDR2 SYGVNS. J gave up 4 bases and V 3 bases, and 2 bases lay outside the gene matches. The CDR3 runs to 14 residues. The CDR3 nucleotides read TGTGCCAGCAGTGACCGACAGGGGGCAGAGACCCAGTACTTC. Translation: CASSDRQGAETQYF.

The chain couples TRBV6-5 to TRBJ2-7; tentatively, D is TRBD2 (5 bases). The ends were cut back, 0 bases at V and 2 bases at J, with 11 bases in the middle. The germline CDR1 and CDR2 sequences are MNHEY and SVGAGI. This CDR3 region has 15 residues. The CDR3 sequence: CASSYSTRVPYEQYF. The CDR3 DNA reads as TGTGCCAGCAGTTACTCGACGCGGGTTCCCTACGAGCAGTACTTC.

This sequence joins TRBV18 and TRBJ1-1; 11 bases are a match to TRBD1. The CDR3 covers 14 residues. V was clipped by 3 bases and J by 4 bases; unmatched bases: 1. Germline V gene data show CDR1 as KGHSH and CDR2 as LQKENI. The CDR3, as DNA: TGTGCCAGCTCACCCGGGACAGGGGGCACTGAAGCTTTCTTT. This encodes CASSPGTGGTEAFF.

The chain couples TRBV6-5 to TRBJ2-2; 7 bases map to TRBD2. Germline V gives CDR1 MNHEY, CDR2 SVGAGI. The length of the CDR3 is 15 residues. Trimming removed 4 bases from V and 11 bases from J; junction bases left unmatched: 13. This CDR3 is CASSSWARSSGELFF. The CDR3 DNA follows: TGTGCCAGCAGTTCATGGGCCAGATCTAGCGGTGAGCTGTTTTTT.

The chain links TRBV4-2 to TRBJ1-1; D perhaps matches TRBD1 (6 bases). V lost 0 bases and J 4 bases, leaving 15 bases between the germline ends. Germline CDR1 reads LGHNA; CDR2 reads YNFKEQ. This CDR3 contains 16 residues. The CDR3 bases are TGTGCCAGCAGCCAAGACAGGGGTCAGGTTGTCACTGAAGCTTTCTTT. Amino acid sequence: CASSQDRGQVVTEAFF.

The genes are TRBV7-2 and TRBJ2-1; TRBD2 aligns across 7 bases. CDR3 length: 15 amino acids. The J segment lost 7 bases and the V segment lost 7 bases, leaving 13 bases of the junction unmatched. The germline V gene encodes CDR1 SGHTA and CDR2 FQGNSA. CDR3 nucleotide sequence: TGTGCCAGCACCCCGAGGGGTAGCGGGTCAAATGAGCAGTTCTTC. Translation gives CASTPRGSGSNEQFF. The complete variable domain, with remaining parts taken from reference TRBV7-2 and TRBJ2-1, reads GAGVSQSPSNKVTEKGKDVELRCDPISGHTALYWYRQSLGQGLEFLIYFQGNSAPDKSGLPSDRFSAERTGGSVSTLTIQRTQQEDSAVYLCASTPRGSGSNEQFFGPGTRLTVL.

Concerning this clone itself: This CDR3 is also generated by other DNA sequences in the sample. The chain uses TRBV19 and TRBJ2-7; TRBD1 agrees at 9 bases. J gave up 3 bases and V 1 base, and 4 bases lay outside the gene matches. This CDR3 has 15 residues. Germline assignment: CDR1 LNHDA and CDR2 SQIVND (reference sequence). In nucleotides, the CDR3 is TGTGCCAGTAGTATAGGGGGACAGGGAAGCTACGAGCAGTACTTC. Its protein product is CASSIGGQGSYEQYF.

The V call is TRBV2, the J call TRBJ2-7, with D possibly matching TRBD2 (6 bases). The V end was cut by 4 bases, the J end by 6 bases, with 10 bases between. The CDR3 spans 12 residues. CDR1 and CDR2 (germline): SNHLY, FYNNEI. CDR3 DNA sequence: TGTGCCAGCAGTGTCGGAGGGTTCGAGCAGTACTTC. It yields the protein CASSVGGFEQYF.

The chain employs TRBV30 and TRBJ2-1; no reliable D call. V lost 0 bases, J lost 4 bases, and 4 bases lay in between. The CDR3 has 12 amino acids. Per the germline V gene, CDR1 is GTSNPN and CDR2 is SVGIG (reference sequence). CDR3 DNA sequence: TGTGCCTGGAGTGTACATTACAATGAGCAGTTCTTC. Its protein product is CAWSVHYNEQFF.

The chain couples TRBV7-8 to TRBJ2-1; 9 bases match TRBD1. CDR3 length equals 15 residues. Per the germline V gene, CDR1 is SGHVS and CDR2 is FQNEAQ. V dropped 5 bases and J dropped 5; count of bases not matched to a gene: 7. Here the CDR3 DNA reads TGTGCCAGCAGCCCAACAGGGGGCGAGAACAATGAGCAGTTCTTC. Its translation: CASSPTGGENNEQFF.

The V gene is TRBV7-3, the J gene TRBJ2-2, with D possibly matching TRBD2 (5 bases). The V and J ends lost 1 base and 0 bases respectively, with 9 bases between them. Germline-derived CDR1 and CDR2 are SGHTA and FQGTGA. The CDR3 length is 16 residues. The DNA for the CDR3 is TGTGCCAGCAGCTTAAATGGGAGAGCGAACACCGGGGAGCTGTTTTTT. Protein product: CASSLNGRANTGELFF.

This chain joins TRBV27 and TRBJ2-1; 8 bases map to TRBD2. Germline V gives CDR1 MNHEY, CDR2 SMNVEV (reference sequence). V dropped 3 bases and J dropped 7; count of bases not matched to a gene: 8. CDR3 length: 15 amino acids. CDR3 DNA: TGTGCCAGCAGTTTTCCGGGGGGGGTGGGGAATGAGCAGTTCTTC. Translation: CASSFPGGVGNEQFF.

The chain carries TRBV18 and TRBJ2-7; 14 nucleotides match TRBD2. V was pared by 5 bases and J by 7 bases, with 4 bases of the junction left unmatched. The CDR3 contains 14 residues. The V gene's germline CDR1 is KGHSH and CDR2 LQKENI. The CDR3 loop is CASSTGLAGEEQYF. In DNA form, the CDR3 reads TGTGCCAGCTCAACGGGACTAGCGGGAGAGGAGCAGTACTTC.

This chain links TRBV28 with TRBJ2-1, with D unclear. Trimming removed 7 bases from V and 8 bases from J, with 9 bases in between. The CDR3 runs 11 residues. Germline V CDR1 and CDR2: MDHEN, SYDVKM. In nucleotides, the CDR3 is TGTGCCAGCACCTATATGGATGAGCAGTTCTTC. As protein: CASTYMDEQFF.

The V and J genes are TRBV7-9 and TRBJ2-5; 7 nucleotides agree with TRBD2. The junction had 11 bases not matched to a gene; V was cut back by 5 bases and J by 2 bases. This CDR3 comprises 16 residues. Germline V lookup: CDR1 SEHNR, CDR2 FQNEAQ (reference sequence). CDR3 nucleotides: TGTGCCAGCAGCCCCTCAGCGGGGCGGCTACAAGAGACCCAGTACTTC. It specifies CASSPSAGRLQETQYF.

The chain recombines TRBV5-1 with TRBJ2-7; D remains unclear. Germline CDR1 SGHRS, CDR2 YFSETQ. This CDR3 spans 11 amino acids. Trimming took off 2 bases at V and 5 bases at J, with 5 bases between the two ends. CDR3 DNA: TGCGCCAGCAGCTTAAATAACGAGCAGTACTTC. It yields the protein CASSLNNEQYF.

The gene calls are TRBV15 and TRBJ1-2; no clear D. The ends were cut back, 0 bases at V and 0 bases at J, with 14 bases in the middle. The CDR3 totals 17 residues. Per germline, CDR1 LNHNV and CDR2 YYDKDF (reference sequence). Written as DNA, the CDR3 is TGTGCCACCAGCAGAGATCGGGGTAGTTCAGCTAACTATGGCTACACCTTC. Its protein is CATSRDRGSSANYGYTF. The full variable domain, in which reference TRBV15 and TRBJ1-2 provide the parts outside the CDR3, is DAMVIQNPRYQVTQFGKPVTLSCSQTLNHNVMYWYQQKSSQAPKLLFHYYDKDFNNEADTPDNFQSRRPNTSFCFLDIRSPGLGDTAMYLCATSRDRGSSANYGYTFGSGTRLTVV.

V and J are TRBV7-3 and TRBJ2-7; 9 positions match TRBD1. This CDR3 has 15 residues. From germline, CDR1 is SGHTA and CDR2 FQGTGA. V shed 2 bases and J 6 bases; nucleotides not matched to a gene: 8. The chain's CDR3 is CASSLEPGTGIEQYF. CDR3 DNA sequence: TGTGCCAGCAGCTTAGAACCGGGGACAGGGATCGAGCAGTACTTC. Supplemented by reference TRBV7-3 and TRBJ2-7, the full variable domain reads GAGVSQTPSNKVTEKGKYVELRCDPISGHTALYWYRQSLGQGPEFLIYFQGTGAADDSGLPNDRFFAVRPEGSVSTLKIQRTERGDSAVYLCASSLEPGTGIEQYFGPGTRLTVT.

Worth noting for this clone: Mismatch with germline at one junction end may stem from a read error. The CDR3 region has the DNA TGTGCTAGCAGCTCGGACAGTAATTCACCCCTCCACTTT. Translating it yields CASSSDSNSPLHF. The chain is built from TRBV7-7 and TRBJ1-6; D perhaps matches TRBD1 (6 bases). The CDR3 is 13 residues long. Germline CDR1 and CDR2: SSHAT and FNYEAQ (reference sequence).

The chain employs TRBV5-1 and TRBJ2-1; the match to TRBD1 covers 9 bases. CDR1 is SGHRS and CDR2 is YFSETQ in the germline V gene. This CDR3 contains 15 residues. V was clipped by 4 bases and J by 6 bases; unmatched bases: 8. The CDR3 here is CASSVGQGVPNEQFF. CDR3 in DNA: TGCGCCAGCAGCGTGGGACAGGGAGTCCCCAATGAGCAGTTCTTC.